The rows below give T cell receptor beta chains drawn from one sample of a study of regulatory T cells. Profiled with immunoSEQ multiplex PCR; TCRdb holds only in-frame clones, not every one. The table records approximately 29,000 clones, roughly 92% of them present only once. The sequencing sample was made of conventional CD4+ T cells sorted from blood. The receptors stem from a child aged 2 to 10 with CD3G deficiency. Both conserved end residues are part of each CDR3. Fields, in order: CDR3 protein, CDR3 DNA, J gene, clone size, V gene, D gene. A D gene is named only where the DNA matches it firmly. Clone sizes are given selectively: once, few, many, or a class where the clone is expanded.

CDR3aa: CASSSSARVAKNIQYF
CDR3nt: TGTGCCAGCAGTTCCTCGGCCAGGGTAGCCAAAAACATTCAGTACTTC
j_gene: TRBJ2-4
abundance: -
v_gene: TRBV28
d_gene: -

CDR3aa: CASSPSPYRGRSSGANVLTF
CDR3nt: TGCGCCAGCAGTCCCTCCCCTTACAGGGGTAGGAGCTCTGGGGCCAACGTCCTGACTTTC
j_gene: TRBJ2-6
abundance: -
v_gene: TRBV10-2
d_gene: TRBD1

CDR3aa: CASSGVSRQPQHF
CDR3nt: TGTGCCAGCAGTGGTGTCAGCAGGCAGCCCCAGCATTTT
j_gene: TRBJ1-5
abundance: -
v_gene: TRBV6-1
d_gene: -

CDR3aa: CASSLGASGIGTDTQYF
CDR3nt: TGCGCCAGCAGCTTGGGCGCTAGCGGGATCGGCACAGATACGCAGTATTTT
j_gene: TRBJ2-3
abundance: few
v_gene: TRBV5-1
d_gene: TRBD2

CDR3aa: CASSLSRAAEQYF
CDR3nt: TGTGCCAGCAGTTTATCCAGGGCGGCCGAGCAGTACTTC
j_gene: TRBJ2-7
abundance: -
v_gene: TRBV6-5
d_gene: -

CDR3aa: CASSLVGGRASETQYF
CDR3nt: TGCGCCAGCAGCTTGGTTGGCGGGAGGGCCTCGGAGACCCAGTACTTC
j_gene: TRBJ2-5
abundance: -
v_gene: TRBV5-1
d_gene: TRBD2

CDR3aa: CASSVTYEQYF
CDR3nt: TGTGCCAGCAGCGTTACCTACGAGCAGTACTTC
j_gene: TRBJ2-7
abundance: -
v_gene: TRBV9
d_gene: -

CDR3aa: CASSERRTGNWASEQYF
CDR3nt: TGTGCCAGCAGTGAACGTCGGACAGGGAATTGGGCTTCCGAGCAGTACTTC
j_gene: TRBJ2-7
abundance: -
v_gene: TRBV6-1
d_gene: TRBD1

CDR3aa: CASSSLSAGAYGYTF
CDR3nt: TGTGCCAGCAGTTCCCTCTCGGCTGGAGCCTATGGCTACACCTTC
j_gene: TRBJ1-2
abundance: -
v_gene: TRBV28
d_gene: -

CDR3aa: CASSLAPSRLAGAEEGAGELFF
CDR3nt: TGTGCCAGCAGCTTAGCCCCCTCGAGACTAGCGGGAGCGGAGGAGGGCGCCGGGGAGCTGTTTTTT
j_gene: TRBJ2-2
abundance: -
v_gene: TRBV7-3
d_gene: TRBD2